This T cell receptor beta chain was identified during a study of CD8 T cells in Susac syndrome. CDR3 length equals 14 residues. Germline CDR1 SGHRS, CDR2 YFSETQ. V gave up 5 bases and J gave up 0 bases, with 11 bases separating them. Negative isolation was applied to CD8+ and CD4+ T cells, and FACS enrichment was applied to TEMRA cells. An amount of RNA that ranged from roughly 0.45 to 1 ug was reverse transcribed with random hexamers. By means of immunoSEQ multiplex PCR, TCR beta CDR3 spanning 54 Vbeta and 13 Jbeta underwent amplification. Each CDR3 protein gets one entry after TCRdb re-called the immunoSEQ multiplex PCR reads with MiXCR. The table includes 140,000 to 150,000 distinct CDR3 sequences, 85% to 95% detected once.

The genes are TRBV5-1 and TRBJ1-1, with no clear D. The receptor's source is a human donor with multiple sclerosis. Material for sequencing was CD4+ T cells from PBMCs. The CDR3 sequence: CASRSQEMNTEAFF. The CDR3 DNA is TGCGCCAGCAGGTCCCAGGAGATGAACACTGAAGCTTTCTTT.